These 19 T cell receptor beta chains were all obtained from the same sample, sequenced in a study of identical twins. In TCRdb, the 5' RACE reads were re-called with MiXCR into one record per CDR3 protein. The table shows 640,000 or so distinct CDR3 sequences, with roughly 6.2% occurring only once. Sequencing input: naive T cells sorted from blood. These receptor sequences come from a man aged 18 to 30 in good health.

This clonotype was counted at least ten times. This chain connects TRBV12-3 or TRBV12-4 to TRBJ2-1; no definite D call. This CDR3 comprises 15 residues. V was trimmed by 3 bases and J by 0 bases, leaving 9 bases between them. The CDR3, as DNA: TGTGCCAGCAGTTTCGGCGGTGTCTCCTACAATGAGCAGTTCTTC. Its protein is CASSFGGVSYNEQFF.

V and J are TRBV27 and TRBJ1-5; D uncertain. Germline V lookup: CDR1 MNHEY, CDR2 SMNVEV (reference sequence). V lost 0 bases and J 8 bases, leaving 11 bases between the germline ends. CDR3 length: 14 amino acids. The CDR3 bases are TGTGCCAGCAGTTTATCGGGCTCGCGGGAGCCCCAGCATTTT. Translating gives CASSLSGSREPQHF.

This clonotype was found a few times. This chain links TRBV7-2 with TRBJ1-1; D gene ambiguous. The CDR3 length is 13 residues. The germline V gene encodes CDR1 SGHTA and CDR2 FQGNSA. V was shortened by 5 bases and J by 6 bases, with 13 bases between the two germline ends. CDR3 in amino acids: CASSPGGTAEAFF. The CDR3, as DNA: TGTGCCAGCAGCCCCGGAGGCACGGCTGAAGCTTTCTTT.

The CDR3 spells CATSDQTGTSFVDTQYF. CDR3 sequence (DNA): TGTGCCACCAGTGACCAAACCGGGACCAGCTTCGTGGATACGCAGTATTTT. The V call is TRBV24-1, the J call TRBJ2-3; D is possibly TRBD1 or TRBD2 (5 bases each). The V and J ends lost 4 bases and 6 bases respectively, with 22 bases between them. The CDR3 is made up of 17 amino acids. Germline values: CDR1 KGHDR, CDR2 SFDVKD.

This clonotype was picked up many times. This chain links TRBV29-1 with TRBJ2-1; 7 bases map to TRBD1. The CDR3 consists of 15 residues. Losses at the gene ends were 8 bases for V and 12 bases for J; bases not matched to a gene: 22. Germline CDR1 is SQVTM and CDR2 is ANQGSEA. The CDR3 coding sequence is TGCAGCCCCCTCATTAGGGGACAGAGCACAGTAGGGCAGTTCTTC. Encoded protein: CSPLIRGQSTVGQFF.

This clonotype was seen repeatedly, ten times or more. The V call is TRBV6-2 or TRBV6-3, the J call TRBJ1-5, with D uncertain. V lost 0 bases and J lost 6, with 3 bases in between. This CDR3 contains 12 residues. Germline V gene data show CDR1 as MNHEY and CDR2 as SVGEGT. The CDR3 region has the DNA TGTGCCAGCAGTTACTCGCCTCAGCCCCAGCATTTT. Translation gives CASSYSPQPQHF.

The sample holds a few counts of this clonotype. The chain has TRBV19 and TRBJ2-1; unclear D gene. Germline V gene data show CDR1 as LNHDA and CDR2 as SQIVND (reference sequence). This CDR3 spans 13 amino acids. V lost 3 bases and J 2 bases, leaving 5 bases between the germline ends. CDR3 sequence: CASSMGPYNEQFF. CDR3 DNA sequence: TGTGCCAGTAGTATGGGCCCCTACAATGAGCAGTTCTTC.

This clonotype has more than one count but fewer than ten. This sequence joins TRBV7-8 and TRBJ2-1; 13 bases match TRBD2. V was clipped by 6 bases and J by 6 bases; unmatched bases: 8. The CDR3 spans 16 residues. Germline assignment: CDR1 SGHVS and CDR2 FQNEAQ. As DNA, the CDR3 is TGTGCCAGCAGATGGACTAGCGGGAGTTCCGTCAATGAGCAGTTCTTC. It yields the protein CASRWTSGSSVNEQFF.

This clonotype was found a few times. This sequence joins TRBV7-2 and TRBJ2-2; perhaps TRBD2 as D (6 bases). V gave up 0 bases and J gave up 7 bases, with 9 bases separating them. The CDR3 has 14 residues. In germline, CDR1 is SGHTA, CDR2 FQGNSA. The CDR3 coding sequence is TGTGCCAGCAGCTTAGCGGTCGGGAGCGGGGAGCTGTTTTTT. It encodes CASSLAVGSGELFF.

The chain recombines TRBV7-6 with TRBJ1-1; D possibly corresponds to TRBD1 (5 bases). Germline assignment: CDR1 SGHVS and CDR2 FNYEAQ. This CDR3 region has 16 residues. V shed 4 bases and J shed 6 bases, with 21 bases lying between them. This CDR3 reads CASSSRGGAIRAEAFF. The CDR3 region has the DNA TGTGCCAGCAGCTCCCGGGGGGGAGCAATCAGGGCTGAAGCTTTCTTT.

J is TRBJ2-1 and V is TRBV10-3; 8 bases fit TRBD1. CDR3 length equals 15 residues. With 3 bases clipped from V and 4 bases from J, the junction kept 5 bases outside the gene matches. Germline-derived CDR1 and CDR2 are ENHRY and SYGVKD. CDR3 nucleotide sequence: TGTGCCATCAGTGATGCAGGGGGCCTTTACAATGAGCAGTTCTTC. This translates into CAISDAGGLYNEQFF.

This clonotype was seen only a few times. This chain uses TRBV3-1 with TRBJ1-1; TRBD1 is a possible D gene (6 bases). V lost 4 bases, J lost 11 bases, and 11 bases lay in between. Germline V gene data show CDR1 as LGHDT and CDR2 as YNNKEL (reference sequence). The CDR3 is 11 amino acids. CDR3 sequence: CASSLGGAAFF. The CDR3 DNA is TGTGCCAGCAGCCTTGGGGGGGCGGCTTTCTTT.

There are a few counts of this clonotype. The chain employs TRBV5-1 and TRBJ2-1, with TRBD2 matching 12 bases. There are 18 residues in the CDR3. Unmatched junction bases numbered 17, after V lost 4 bases and J lost 9 bases. Germline lookup yields CDR1 SGHRS and CDR2 YFSETQ. CDR3 in amino acids: CASSPYLAGGPHLSEQFF. CDR3 DNA sequence: TGCGCCAGCAGCCCTTATCTAGCGGGAGGGCCTCACTTAAGTGAGCAGTTCTTC.

This clonotype showed up many times. The gene calls are TRBV29-1 and TRBJ2-1; D gene ambiguous. CDR1 and CDR2 from the germline V gene are SQVTM and ANQGSEA. The CDR3 consists of 12 residues. Trimming pared 3 bases from V and 7 bases from J, leaving 10 bases between. The CDR3 coding sequence is TGCAGCGTTGATCGCAGAACTAATGAGCAGTTCTTC. This gives the protein CSVDRRTNEQFF.

This clonotype appeared a few times. V and J are TRBV5-1 and TRBJ2-5, with 13 positions matching TRBD2. The CDR3 is made up of 15 amino acids. Germline CDR1 is SGHRS and CDR2 is YFSETQ. With 4 bases clipped from V and 9 bases from J, the junction kept 9 bases outside the gene matches. CDR3 residues: CASSAGLAGAPAQYF. For the CDR3, the DNA is TGCGCCAGCAGCGCCGGACTAGCGGGAGCTCCGGCCCAGTACTTC.

This chain uses TRBV12-5 with TRBJ1-2; D perhaps matches TRBD1 (5 bases). The V end lost 1 base, the J end lost 0 bases, and 12 bases lay between the germline ends. Germline V gene sequence: CDR1 LGHNT, CDR2 FRNRAP. The CDR3 has 16 amino acids. CDR3 sequence reads: CASGLDGTEANYGYTF. Here the CDR3 DNA reads TGTGCTAGTGGTTTGGACGGGACGGAGGCTAACTATGGCTACACCTTC.

This clonotype was observed at least ten times. The chain is built from TRBV10-3 and TRBJ2-1; possibly TRBD1 or TRBD2 for D (5 bases each). With 3 bases removed from V and 8 bases from J, the gap between germline ends came to 11 bases. This CDR3 has 13 amino acids. The germline V gene encodes CDR1 ENHRY and CDR2 SYGVKD. The CDR3 protein is CAISDGTRDEQFF. As DNA, the CDR3 is TGTGCCATCAGTGATGGGACCAGGGATGAGCAGTTCTTC.

Only a few counts were recorded for this clonotype. This chain links TRBV11-1 with TRBJ2-2; D tentatively fits TRBD1 or TRBD2 (6 bases each). V was clipped by 5 bases and J by 6 bases, with 25 bases between them. Germline V gene lookup returns CDR1 SGHAT and CDR2 FQDESV (reference sequence). The CDR3 is 18 amino acids. CDR3 coding DNA: TGTGCCAGCAGCCCGTTCCGGACTATCCTCGAGGGGGCCGGGGAGCTGTTTTTT. The encoded protein is CASSPFRTILEGAGELFF.

V is TRBV6-1 and J is TRBJ1-5; D not certain. The CDR3 totals 15 residues. V lost 6 bases, J lost 7 bases, and 19 bases lay in between. Germline CDR1 MNHNS, CDR2 SASEGT. The CDR3 loop reads CASRRAGVLEQPQHF. As DNA, the CDR3 is TGTGCCAGCAGAAGGGCCGGGGTCCTGGAGCAGCCCCAGCATTTT.